Listed below are T cell receptor beta chains from one sample, sequenced in a study of T cells after yellow fever vaccination. In TCRdb, the 5' RACE reads were re-called with MiXCR into one record per CDR3 protein. The sample has 550,000 to 750,000 distinct CDR3 sequences, approximately 12% seen once. The sample here was PBMCs, taken on the day of the yellow fever booster vaccination. The receptors were gathered from a man aged 25-40 years who received the YFV17D yellow fever vaccine. The CDR3 runs from the conserved cysteine through the conserved F or W. D genes are given only for firm matches. Rows may omit the clone size; those that give it use once, few, many or a size class.

>TRBD2|few|TRBJ2-3|TRBV5-1
CASSAAGGSDTQYF
TGCGCCAGCAGCGCAGCGGGAGGGTCCGATACGCAGTATTTT
>TRBD2|few|TRBJ2-3|TRBV20-1
CSARDYLADPDPSTDTQYF
TGCAGTGCTAGAGATTACCTAGCGGACCCTGATCCTTCCACAGATACGCAGTATTTT
>NA|few|TRBJ2-2|TRBV24-1
CATTSPPPNTGELFF
TGTGCCACCACTAGTCCTCCGCCGAACACCGGGGAGCTGTTTTTT
>NA|NA|TRBJ2-7|TRBV5-6
CASSSLGSGSYEQYF
TGTGCCAGCAGCTCCCTCGGTAGCGGCTCCTACGAGCAGTACTTC
>NA|few|TRBJ2-2|TRBV7-9
CASSLIQGPFTGELFF
TGTGCCAGCAGCTTGATCCAGGGGCCCTTCACCGGGGAGCTGTTTTTT
>NA|few|TRBJ2-2|TRBV20-1
CSARWSRNTGELFF
TGCAGTGCTAGATGGAGCAGGAACACCGGGGAGCTGTTTTTT
>NA|NA|TRBJ2-1|TRBV7-2
CASSLIFHPYNEQFF
TGTGCCAGCAGCTTAATATTCCACCCCTACAATGAGCAGTTCTTC
>NA|many|TRBJ1-4|TRBV21-1
CASSREGTTVNEKLFF
TGTGCCAGCAGCCGGGAAGGGACAACAGTTAATGAAAAACTGTTTTTT
>NA|NA|TRBJ1-1|TRBV4-2
CASSQSRTTNTEAFF
TGTGCCAGCAGCCAAAGTCGGACCACGAACACTGAAGCTTTCTTT
>NA|NA|TRBJ2-1|TRBV11-3
CASSLGIVRAEQFF
TGTGCCAGCAGCTTGGGAATTGTCAGGGCTGAGCAGTTCTTC
>TRBD2|NA|TRBJ2-5|TRBV20-1
CSAREGRLAEDRETQYF
TGCAGTGCTAGAGAGGGGAGGCTAGCGGAAGATCGGGAGACCCAGTACTTC
>TRBD2|few|TRBJ2-7|TRBV20-1
CSARDPSGGYEQYF
TGCAGTGCTAGAGATCCCAGCGGGGGCTACGAGCAGTACTTC
>NA|once|TRBJ2-1|TRBV20-1
CSVRSGSSYNEQFF
TGCAGTGTCAGGTCCGGGAGCTCCTACAATGAGCAGTTCTTC
>NA|NA|TRBJ1-4|TRBV12-3/TRBV12-4
CASSSGGALKLFF
TGTGCCAGCAGTTCGGGCGGTGCGTTAAAACTGTTTTTT
>TRBD2|few|TRBJ2-1|TRBV5-5
CASTGGLADSSYNEQFF
TGTGCCAGCACCGGGGGACTAGCGGACAGCTCCTACAATGAGCAGTTCTTC
>TRBD2|few|TRBJ2-1|TRBV20-1
CSVDSGRAFYNEQFF
TGCAGTGTCGATAGCGGGAGGGCCTTTTACAATGAGCAGTTCTTC
>TRBD1|many|TRBJ1-1|TRBV5-1
CASSLHRGNTEAFF
TGCGCCAGCAGCTTGCACAGGGGGAACACTGAAGCTTTCTTT
>TRBD2|many|TRBJ2-3|TRBV30
CAWGTSANTQYF
TGTGCCTGGGGGACTAGCGCTAATACGCAGTATTTT
>TRBD1|few|TRBJ1-5|TRBV5-1
CASSLSPTGGGQPQHF
TGCGCCAGCAGCTTATCCCCCACAGGGGGCGGACAGCCCCAGCATTTT
>NA|NA|TRBJ2-7|TRBV7-2
CASSYTVGAYEQYF
TGTGCCAGCAGCTACACCGTGGGGGCCTACGAGCAGTACTTC
>TRBD2|NA|TRBJ2-2|TRBV5-4
CASSSGTSGRNTGELFF
TGTGCCAGCAGCTCCGGGACTAGCGGGAGGAACACCGGGGAGCTGTTTTTT
>TRBD2|few|TRBJ2-1|TRBV4-3
CASSQGSGIRTSGNEQFF
TGCGCCAGCAGCCAAGGTTCCGGAATCCGCACTAGCGGTAATGAGCAGTTCTTC
>NA|NA|TRBJ2-7|TRBV20-1
CSVARRDYEQYF
TGCAGTGTGGCCAGGCGAGACTACGAGCAGTACTTC
>NA|many|TRBJ2-3|TRBV7-2
CASSLVVTGDTQYF
TGTGCCAGCAGCTTAGTGGTGACTGGGGATACGCAGTATTTT
>NA|few|TRBJ1-1|TRBV5-6
CASSFSGPSNGAFF
TGTGCCAGCAGCTTTTCAGGGCCCTCCAACGGAGCTTTCTTT
>NA|NA|TRBJ2-7|TRBV20-1
CSARGDRSLYEQYF
TGCAGTGCTAGAGGGGACCGGAGTCTCTACGAGCAGTACTTC
>TRBD1|NA|TRBJ1-1|TRBV6-2/TRBV6-3
CASSTPPGGRTEAFF
TGTGCCAGCAGTACCCCGCCAGGGGGCCGAACTGAAGCTTTCTTT
>TRBD1|NA|TRBJ2-2|TRBV10-1
CASTEKTGAGGELFF
TGCGCCAGCACCGAAAAGACAGGGGCAGGCGGGGAGCTGTTTTTT
>TRBD1|NA|TRBJ1-1|TRBV28
CASSPTGAGWNTEAFF
TGTGCCAGCAGTCCAACAGGGGCGGGGTGGAACACTGAAGCTTTCTTT
>NA|NA|TRBJ2-7|TRBV29-1
CSVVSRGQWEQYF
TGCAGCGTTGTTTCCAGGGGCCAGTGGGAGCAGTACTTC